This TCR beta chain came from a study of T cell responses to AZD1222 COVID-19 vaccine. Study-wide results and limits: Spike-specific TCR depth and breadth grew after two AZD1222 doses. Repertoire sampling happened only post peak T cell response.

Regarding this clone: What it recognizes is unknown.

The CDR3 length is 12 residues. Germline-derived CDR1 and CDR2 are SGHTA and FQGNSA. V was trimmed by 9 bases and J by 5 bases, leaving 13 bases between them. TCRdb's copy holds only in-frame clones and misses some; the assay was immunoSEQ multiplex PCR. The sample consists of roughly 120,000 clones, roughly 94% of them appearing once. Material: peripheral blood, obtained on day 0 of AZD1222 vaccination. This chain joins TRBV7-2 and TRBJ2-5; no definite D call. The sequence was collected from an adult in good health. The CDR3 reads CASQVARETQYF. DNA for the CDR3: TGTGCCAGTCAGGTAGCTCGGGAGACCCAGTACTTC.